A single sample is the source of the 32 T cell receptor beta chains below, sequenced in a study of T-cell reconstitution after alpha-beta-depleted transplantation in children (dated by TCRdb to 2015 to 2016). The treatment or condition label corresponds to: allogeneic hematopoietic cell transplantation with graft depleted of TCRalphabeta T cells and CD19 B cells. Library generation was performed with PCR. Sequencer: Illumina HiSeq 2500. TCR library preparation used molecular barcoding, with unique molecular identifiers applied to normalize quantification of the TCRbeta repertoire. In TCRdb, the public reads were trimmed at Q25 with fastp and aligned with MiXCR, with productive beta chains retained. Identical CDR3 proteins give one entry, which carries the most common genes and DNA. This sample is represented by about 830,000 distinct CDR3 sequences; 15% to 20% of them were singletons. The top ten hold roughly 5% of the sample.

The sequences come from PBMCs, mostly from graft donor cells, collected 360 days after TCRalphabeta/CD19-depleted stem cell transplant. These receptors all come from a male patient younger than 18 who had a stem cell transplant for acute lymphoblastic leukemia, so the T cells may come from the graft donor.

The rearrangement links TRBV5-1 to TRBJ2-3, with TRBD2 matching 10 bases. Germline assignment: CDR1 SGHRS and CDR2 YFSETQ. The junction had 9 bases not matched to a gene; V was cut back by 0 bases and J by 2 bases. The CDR3 contains 18 residues. The CDR3 DNA reads TGCGCCAGCAGCTTGGGGACTAGCGGATACACTTACACAGATACGCAGTATTTT. It is translated as CASSLGTSGYTYTDTQYF. Complete variable domain (other parts from reference TRBV5-1 and TRBJ2-3): KAGVTQTPRYLIKTRGQQVTLSCSPISGHRSVSWYQQTPGQGLQFLFEYFSETQRNKGNFPGRFSGRQFSNSRSEMNVSTLELGDSALYLCASSLGTSGYTYTDTQYFGPGTRLTVL.

This clonotype was counted between two and nine times. The gene calls are TRBV6-5 and TRBJ2-1, with 12 bases matching TRBD2. CDR3 length: 17 amino acids. Trimming cost V 2 bases and J 8 bases; bases outside gene matches: 10. In germline, CDR1 is MNHEY, CDR2 SVGAGI. CDR3 in amino acids: CASSYRTSGMRRDEQFF. CDR3 nucleotides: TGTGCCAGCAGTTACCGGACTAGCGGGATGCGCCGGGATGAGCAGTTCTTC.

This clonotype was seen repeatedly, ten times or more. V and J are TRBV5-1 and TRBJ2-1; D gene unclear. Trimming shortened V by 0 bases and J by 4 bases, and 14 bases separated the two germline ends. The germline gives CDR1 SGHRS, CDR2 YFSETQ. The CDR3 loop spans 16 amino acids. The CDR3 region is CASSLGIGGTYNEQFF. DNA for the CDR3: TGCGCCAGCAGCTTGGGAATTGGCGGAACGTACAATGAGCAGTTCTTC. The whole variable domain, filled in from reference TRBV5-1 and TRBJ2-1, reads KAGVTQTPRYLIKTRGQQVTLSCSPISGHRSVSWYQQTPGQGLQFLFEYFSETQRNKGNFPGRFSGRQFSNSRSEMNVSTLELGDSALYLCASSLGIGGTYNEQFFGPGTRLTVL.

This clonotype was seen repeatedly, ten times or more. This chain uses TRBV5-1 with TRBJ1-1, with D unclear. Germline values: CDR1 SGHRS, CDR2 YFSETQ. V lost 0 bases, J lost 5 bases, and 8 bases lay in between. CDR3 length equals 13 residues. In nucleotides, the CDR3 is TGCGCCAGCAGCTTGGTAGTCGGGACTGAAGCTTTCTTT. The encoded protein is CASSLVVGTEAFF.

The chain is built from TRBV5-5 and TRBJ2-5; D might be TRBD2 (6 bases). The CDR3 loop spans 14 amino acids. Trimming removed 4 bases at V and 3 bases at J, with 13 bases between. CDR1 and CDR2 (germline): SGHKS, YYEKEE (reference sequence). The CDR3, as DNA: TGTGCCAGCAGCCCTGGCGCGGGGAAAGAGACCCAGTACTTC. This encodes CASSPGAGKETQYF.

DNA of the CDR3: TGTGCCATCAGTGGGTCCCTTGCGGAGACCCAGTACTTC. Amino acids: CAISGSLAETQYF. This sequence joins TRBV10-3 and TRBJ2-5; D uncertain. CDR3 length equals 13 residues. The V and J ends lost 4 bases and 5 bases respectively, with 11 bases between them. Germline loops: CDR1 ENHRY, CDR2 SYGVKD.

The rearrangement joins TRBV5-1 to TRBJ2-1, with 11 bases lining up with TRBD2. Germline V gene lookup returns CDR1 SGHRS and CDR2 YFSETQ. With V trimmed by 0 bases and J by 3 bases, 14 bases remained unmatched. The CDR3 sequence is 20 residues long. The CDR3 coding sequence is TGCGCCAGCAGCTTGGGAAGACTAGCGGGAAGTATCCTTCGCTACAATGAGCAGTTCTTC. Encoded protein: CASSLGRLAGSILRYNEQFF.

This chain links TRBV5-5 with TRBJ1-2; maybe TRBD1 (5 bases). The CDR3 is 14 amino acids. V was pared by 6 bases and J by 4 bases, with 16 bases between. The germline gives CDR1 SGHKS, CDR2 YYEKEE (reference sequence). DNA for the CDR3: TGTGCCAGCACCTGGATTGGGACCGGCTATGGCTACACCTTC. Its translation is CASTWIGTGYGYTF.

This clonotype has at least ten counts. CDR3 sequence (DNA): TGTGCCAGCAGCTTGGCAATGGGGGTGAACACTGAAGCTTTCTTT. Translation gives CASSLAMGVNTEAFF. V gene TRBV5-5 combines with J gene TRBJ1-1; possibly TRBD1 for D (5 bases). The CDR3 has 15 residues. CDR1 is SGHKS, CDR2 YYEKEE, per germline (reference sequence). V lost 0 bases, J lost 0 bases, and 9 bases lay in between.

The sample holds one count of this clonotype. The V and J genes are TRBV10-3 and TRBJ2-7; 10 nucleotides line up with TRBD2. Per germline, CDR1 ENHRY and CDR2 SYGVKD. This CDR3 has 15 residues. V shed 2 bases and J 5 bases; nucleotides not matched to a gene: 6. In DNA, the CDR3 is TGTGCCATCAGTGAGGTAGCGGGAGGTTCCCACGAGCAGTACTTC. As protein: CAISEVAGGSHEQYF.

The CDR3 sequence is CASSGRVGEWGNQPQHF. In DNA, the CDR3 is TGTGCCAGCAGCGGACGCGTTGGAGAATGGGGCAATCAGCCCCAGCATTTT. The rearrangement joins TRBV7-8 to TRBJ1-5, with unresolved D. The CDR3 loop spans 17 amino acids. CDR1 and CDR2 from the germline V gene are SGHVS and FQNEAQ. The germline V and J ends were trimmed by 5 bases and 2 bases, with 19 bases remaining between them. The whole variable domain, filled in from reference TRBV7-8 and TRBJ1-5, reads GAGVSQSPRYKVAKRGQDVALRCDPISGHVSLFWYQQALGQGPEFLTYFQNEAQLDKSGLPSDRFFAERPEGSVSTLKIQRTQQEDSAVYLCASSGRVGEWGNQPQHFGDGTRLSIL.

This chain connects TRBV2 to TRBJ1-2; unclear D gene. V lost 4 bases and J 8 bases, leaving 14 bases between the germline ends. The CDR3 is made up of 13 amino acids. Germline values: CDR1 SNHLY, CDR2 FYNNEI. CDR3 region: CASSAQGYRGYTF. DNA for the CDR3: TGTGCCAGCAGTGCTCAAGGGTATCGGGGCTACACCTTC.

There are a few counts of this clonotype. The chain's CDR3 is CASSEGSLFRDEQFF. The CDR3 DNA follows: TGTGCCAGCAGTGAGGGGTCGCTATTCCGTGATGAGCAGTTCTTC. The chain links TRBV2 to TRBJ2-1; D gene unclear. With 3 bases removed from V and 8 bases from J, the gap between germline ends came to 17 bases. Germline-derived CDR1 and CDR2 are SNHLY and FYNNEI. The CDR3 spans 15 residues.

The chain carries TRBV6-2 or TRBV6-3 and TRBJ1-5; a possible D gene is TRBD1 (6 bases). Germline CDR1 and CDR2: MNHEY and SVGEGT. The CDR3 is made up of 16 amino acids. V lost 4 bases and J 6 bases, leaving 19 bases between the germline ends. The chain's CDR3 is CASSSPGRGVFQPQHF. In DNA form, the CDR3 reads TGTGCCAGCAGTTCCCCTGGCAGGGGAGTATTTCAGCCCCAGCATTTT.

The chain joins TRBV5-1 to TRBJ1-4; D is ambiguous. Trimming left V 2 bases short and J 3 bases short, with 8 bases between. Germline CDR1 reads SGHRS; CDR2 reads YFSETQ. The CDR3 has 14 amino acids. CDR3 loop: CASSLSGSNEKLFF. In DNA form, the CDR3 reads TGCGCCAGCAGCTTATCGGGTTCTAATGAAAAACTGTTTTTT.

The V gene is TRBV24-1, the J gene TRBJ1-1; D is unclear. The ends were cut back, 5 bases at V and 8 bases at J, with 17 bases in the middle. Germline CDR1 and CDR2: KGHDR and SFDVKD. This CDR3 has 14 amino acids. The CDR3 DNA follows: TGTGCCACCAGTGGCGACTTCTCCCCCGGGGAAGCTTTCTTT. Translated, it gives CATSGDFSPGEAFF.

This clonotype was counted between two and nine times. The gene calls are TRBV27 and TRBJ2-5, with D tentatively TRBD1 (6 bases). Trimming left V 0 bases short and J 4 bases short, with 15 bases between. This CDR3 contains 16 residues. Germline assignment: CDR1 MNHEY and CDR2 SMNVEV (reference sequence). In DNA, the CDR3 is TGTGCCAGCAGTTTATCGGGGTGGGGGCTCGGAGAGACCCAGTACTTC. Protein sequence: CASSLSGWGLGETQYF.

This clonotype was seen a handful of times. The chain couples TRBV29-1 to TRBJ2-1; 7 bases match TRBD2. Trimming cost V 1 base and J 6 bases; bases outside gene matches: 18. This CDR3 region has 18 residues. CDR1 is SQVTM and CDR2 is ANQGSEA in the germline V gene. CDR3 coding DNA: TGCAGCGTTGAAGGGGGGAGGCTGGTGGCGGGAGTCAGCAATGAGCAGTTCTTC. Its translation is CSVEGGRLVAGVSNEQFF.

This rearrangement joins TRBV24-1 to TRBJ1-5; D might be TRBD1 (6 bases). Trimming cost V 3 bases and J 3 bases, with 14 bases left between them. CDR1 and CDR2 from the germline V gene are KGHDR and SFDVKD. The CDR3 loop spans 16 amino acids. The CDR3 DNA reads TGTGCCACCAGTGATAGAACAGGGACCATCAATCAGCCCCAGCATTTT. It codes for CATSDRTGTINQPQHF.

J is TRBJ2-1 and V is TRBV18; 7 nucleotides align to TRBD2. Trimming at V came to 0 bases and at J to 3 bases, leaving 5 bases not matched to a gene. Germline CDR1 KGHSH, CDR2 LQKENI. This CDR3 contains 16 residues. This chain's CDR3 is CASSPPGSGFYNEQFF. In DNA, the CDR3 is TGTGCCAGCTCACCACCGGGTAGCGGGTTCTACAATGAGCAGTTCTTC.

The rearrangement joins TRBV7-2 to TRBJ2-3, with 8 bases aligning to TRBD2. Per the germline V gene, CDR1 is SGHTA and CDR2 is FQGNSA. The ends lost 5 bases at V and 0 bases at J; junction bases unmatched: 10. This CDR3 region has 17 residues. Here the CDR3 DNA reads TGTGCCAGCAGCCGACGCCAACTAGCGGTTAGCACAGATACGCAGTATTTT. Its translation is CASSRRQLAVSTDTQYF.

V gene TRBV7-9 combines with J gene TRBJ2-1; TRBD2 might be the D (6 bases). Trimming removed 1 base at V and 8 bases at J, with 15 bases between. Germline assignment: CDR1 SEHNR and CDR2 FQNEAQ (reference sequence). CDR3 length equals 15 residues. This CDR3 reads CASSLGAGLSHEQFF. The CDR3 DNA is TGTGCCAGCAGCTTAGGAGCGGGCCTTTCCCATGAGCAGTTCTTC.

The J gene is TRBJ2-1, the V gene TRBV11-2; TRBD2 matches 12 bases. Trimming cost V 1 base and J 0 bases; bases outside gene matches: 10. The CDR3 extends over 20 amino acids. Germline assignment: CDR1 SGHAT and CDR2 FQNNGV. The CDR3 spells CASSLVGTSGSQGSYNEQFF. In DNA form, the CDR3 reads TGTGCCAGCAGCTTAGTAGGGACTAGCGGGTCCCAAGGCTCCTACAATGAGCAGTTCTTC.

This clonotype has just a few counts. The chain combines TRBV15 with TRBJ2-5, with TRBD1 matching over 10 bases. J lost 5 bases, V lost 4 bases, and 7 bases had no gene match. CDR1 and CDR2 (germline): LNHNV, YYDKDF (reference sequence). The CDR3 spans 15 residues. CDR3 DNA sequence: TGTGCCACCAGCAACCGGGACAGGGGTGGGGAGACCCAGTACTTC. Translated: CATSNRDRGGETQYF.

The rearrangement joins TRBV4-1 to TRBJ2-2, with D perhaps matching TRBD2 (5 bases). The CDR3 is 16 residues long. V shed 8 bases and J shed 2 bases, with 18 bases lying between them. Germline values: CDR1 MGHRA, CDR2 YSYEKL. CDR3 in DNA: TGCGCCAGCCGACTTGAGGGCAGTCCTAACACCGGGGAGCTGTTTTTT. Its protein is CASRLEGSPNTGELFF.

There are a few counts of this clonotype. This sequence joins TRBV4-2 and TRBJ1-5, with 7 positions matching TRBD1. With V trimmed by 3 bases and J by 0 bases, 8 bases remained unmatched. The CDR3 is 17 residues long. Germline V gives CDR1 LGHNA, CDR2 YNFKEQ. CDR3 nucleotides: TGTGCCAGCAGCCAGGTCGACAGGGCTCATAGCAATCAGCCCCAGCATTTT. Its protein is CASSQVDRAHSNQPQHF.

This clonotype was detected many times. The chain couples TRBV29-1 to TRBJ2-1; possibly TRBD1 for D (5 bases). CDR3 length equals 13 residues. The ends were cut back, 7 bases at V and 7 bases at J, with 17 bases in the middle. Germline CDR1 reads SQVTM; CDR2 reads ANQGSEA. The CDR3: CSGQGRQTNEQFF. CDR3 sequence (DNA): TGCAGCGGCCAGGGAAGGCAGACGAATGAGCAGTTCTTC.

The chain employs TRBV5-1 and TRBJ1-4, with 9 nucleotides matching TRBD1. The CDR3 has 16 amino acids. Germline CDR1 SGHRS, CDR2 YFSETQ. V trimming: 4 bases; J trimming: 3 bases; junction bases outside the gene matches: 7. Here the CDR3 DNA reads TGCGCCAGCAGCGAACCGGACAGGGGTTCTAATGAAAAACTGTTTTTT. This translates into CASSEPDRGSNEKLFF.

The genes are TRBV29-1 and TRBJ2-1, with TRBD1 as a possible D gene (7 bases). The V gene's germline CDR1 is SQVTM and CDR2 ANQGSEA. Between the trimmed V and J ends, which lost 8 bases and 2 bases, there was a span of 19 bases. The CDR3 has 15 residues. CDR3 sequence reads: CSLVGGQGAYNEQFF. The DNA of the CDR3 is TGCAGCCTTGTAGGGGGGCAGGGGGCCTACAATGAGCAGTTCTTC.

This sequence joins TRBV5-4 and TRBJ1-2; D gene unclear. V lost 2 bases to trimming and J lost 8 bases, with 7 bases between them. Germline V gives CDR1 SGHNT, CDR2 YYREEE (reference sequence). This CDR3 is 11 amino acids long. The DNA for the CDR3 is TGTGCCAGCAGCTTTTCCGAGGGCTACACCTTC. Amino acid sequence: CASSFSEGYTF.

In this sample, this clonotype turned up a few times. V is TRBV10-2 and J is TRBJ2-5; a possible D gene is TRBD2 (5 bases). CDR3 length equals 14 residues. Germline-derived CDR1 and CDR2 are WSHSY and SAAADI. V lost 7 bases and J 1 base, leaving 13 bases between the germline ends. As DNA, the CDR3 is TGCGCCAGCAAAGGAGGAACAGCCCAAGAGACCCAGTACTTC. As protein: CASKGGTAQETQYF.

The table lists this clonotype with a few counts. The chain joins TRBV28 to TRBJ2-5; 7 bases align to TRBD2. This CDR3 has 18 residues. V was pared by 6 bases and J by 4 bases, with 20 bases of the junction left unmatched. The germline gives CDR1 MDHEN, CDR2 SYDVKM. CDR3 coding DNA: TGTGCCAGCAGCCCCTATCTAGCGGAACTCGAGTGGGGAGAGACCCAGTACTTC. It is translated as CASSPYLAELEWGETQYF.